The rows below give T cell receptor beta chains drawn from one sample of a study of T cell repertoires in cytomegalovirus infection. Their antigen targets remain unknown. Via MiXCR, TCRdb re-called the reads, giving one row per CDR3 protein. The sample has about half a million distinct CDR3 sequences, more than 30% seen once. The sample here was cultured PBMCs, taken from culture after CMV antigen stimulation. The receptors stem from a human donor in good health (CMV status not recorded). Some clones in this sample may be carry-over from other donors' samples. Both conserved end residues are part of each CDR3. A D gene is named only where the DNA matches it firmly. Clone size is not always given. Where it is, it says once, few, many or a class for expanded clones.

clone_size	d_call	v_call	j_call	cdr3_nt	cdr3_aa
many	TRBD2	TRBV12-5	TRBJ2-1	TGTGCTAGTGGTTTGGTACAGAGTCTAGCGGGAGGGCCCTACAATGAGCAGTTCTTC	CASGLVQSLAGGPYNEQFF
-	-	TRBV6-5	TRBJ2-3	TGTGCCAGCAGTGCCGGACTGCAAGCAACTTACACAGATACGCAGTATTTT	CASSAGLQATYTDTQYF
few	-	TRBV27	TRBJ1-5	TGTGCCAGCAGCCGTTCCACCAATCAGCCCCAGCATTTT	CASSRSTNQPQHF
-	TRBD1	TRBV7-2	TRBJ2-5	TGTGCCAGCAGCTTGAGGGGACAGGGGGTAGGGGAGACCCAGTACTTC	CASSLRGQGVGETQYF
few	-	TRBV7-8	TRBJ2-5	TGTGCCAGCAGCTTAGTGGAACAAGAGACCCAGTACTTC	CASSLVEQETQYF
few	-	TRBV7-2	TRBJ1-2	TGTGCCAGCAGCCCGGCGGGAGGCTCTGGCTACACCTTC	CASSPAGGSGYTF
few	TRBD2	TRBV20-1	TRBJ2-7	TGCAGTGCCAAAAGGACTAGCGGGAGCTACGAGCAGTACTTC	CSAKRTSGSYEQYF
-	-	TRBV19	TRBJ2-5	TGTGCCAGTAGCCTGAATCAGGGAGACCAAGAGACCCAGTACTTC	CASSLNQGDQETQYF
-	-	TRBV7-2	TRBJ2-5	TGTGCCAGCAGCCCATCTGGGGGTTTGGATGCCCAGTACTTC	CASSPSGGLDAQYF
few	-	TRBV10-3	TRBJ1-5	TGTGCCATCAGTGCGGACAGAGATAGCAATCAGCCCCAGCATTTT	CAISADRDSNQPQHF
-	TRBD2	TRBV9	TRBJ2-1	TGTGCCAGCAGCGTAGGGGCGGGAGCCCTCTACAATGAGCAGTTCTTC	CASSVGAGALYNEQFF
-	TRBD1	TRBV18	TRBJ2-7	TGTGCCAGCTCACCCGGGGACAGGGGCCGCGAGCAGTACTTC	CASSPGDRGREQYF
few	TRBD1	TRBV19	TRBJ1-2	TGTGCCAGTAGTATCTACAGGGGGACTAACTATGGCTACACCTTC	CASSIYRGTNYGYTF
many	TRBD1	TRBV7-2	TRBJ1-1	TGTGCCAGCAGCCGTGCCGGGGGACAGATATACACTGAAGCTTTCTTT	CASSRAGGQIYTEAFF
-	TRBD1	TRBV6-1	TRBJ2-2	TGTGCCAGCAGCACGGGACAGGGAGTTACCGGGGAGCTGTTTTTT	CASSTGQGVTGELFF
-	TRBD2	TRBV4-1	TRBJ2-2	TGCGCCAGCAGCCAAGATCGCGCTAGCGGGAGGGCCATTTGGAACACCGGGGAGCTGTTTTTT	CASSQDRASGRAIWNTGELFF
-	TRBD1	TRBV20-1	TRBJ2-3	TGCAGTGCTTTGCCTTCAGGGGGTGGGACAGATACGCAGTATTTT	CSALPSGGGTDTQYF
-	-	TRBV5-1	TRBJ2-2	TGCGCCAGCAGCTCGACGGAAACGAACACCGGGGAGCTGTTTTTT	CASSSTETNTGELFF
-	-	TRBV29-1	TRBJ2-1	TGCAGCGTTGAAATCTCAGGAGGCGGCCGGGGAGAGCAGTTCTTC	CSVEISGGGRGEQFF
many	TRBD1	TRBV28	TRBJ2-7	TGTGCCAGCAGTTTAACAGGGGGCAACGAGCAGTACTTC	CASSLTGGNEQYF
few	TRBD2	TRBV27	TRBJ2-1	TGTGCCAGCAGTCACGGACTAGCATCGAGCTCCTACAATGAGCAGTTCTTC	CASSHGLASSSYNEQFF
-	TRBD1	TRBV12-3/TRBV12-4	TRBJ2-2	TGTGCCAGCAGTTTACGGACAGGGGATACCGGGGAGCTGTTTTTT	CASSLRTGDTGELFF
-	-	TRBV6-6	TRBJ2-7	TGTGCCAGCATGGGGCGAGAAACCTCCTACGAGCAGTACTTC	CASMGRETSYEQYF
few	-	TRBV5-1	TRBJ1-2	TGCGCCAGCACACAACCGGGATTACCAGGTGGCTACACCTTC	CASTQPGLPGGYTF
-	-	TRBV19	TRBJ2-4	TGTGCCAGTAGTATAAGGGCAGCATTGCTGGCCAAAAACATTCAGTACTTC	CASSIRAALLAKNIQYF
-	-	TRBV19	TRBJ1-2	TGTGCCAGTAGTATAGGTGAAGCGACCAATTCTTATGGCTACACCTTC	CASSIGEATNSYGYTF
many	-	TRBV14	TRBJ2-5	TGTGCCAGCAGCCAAACAAGGGATCAAGAGACCCAGTACTTC	CASSQTRDQETQYF
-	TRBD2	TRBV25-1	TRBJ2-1	TGTGCCAGCAGTGAACTAGCGGGGATTAGCAATGAGCAGTTCTTC	CASSELAGISNEQFF
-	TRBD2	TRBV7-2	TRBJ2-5	TGTGCCAGCGGGGAGGGTAGCGGGAGTGAAGAGACCCAGTACTTC	CASGEGSGSEETQYF
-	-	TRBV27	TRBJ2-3	TGTGCCAGCACCACCGGGAGAAGCAAAACAGATACGCAGTATTTT	CASTTGRSKTDTQYF
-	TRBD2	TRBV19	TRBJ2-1	TGTGCCAGTAGTAGGGCGGGAGGGCCGGATGAGCAGTTCTTC	CASSRAGGPDEQFF
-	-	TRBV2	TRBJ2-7	TGTGCCAGCAGTGATCTGGGGGCCTACGAGCAGTACTTC	CASSDLGAYEQYF
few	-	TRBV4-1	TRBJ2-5	TGCGCCAGCAGCCAAGTACTGGCAGGGCCGGAGACCCAGTACTTC	CASSQVLAGPETQYF
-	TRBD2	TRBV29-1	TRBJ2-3	TGCAGCGTTGATTGGCGGGAGGACCCCCACGATACGCAGTATTTT	CSVDWREDPHDTQYF
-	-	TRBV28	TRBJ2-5	TGTGCCAGCAGTGGGGGGGGCCAGGCCCAAGAGACCCAGTACTTC	CASSGGGQAQETQYF
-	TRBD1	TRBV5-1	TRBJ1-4	TGCGCCAGCAGCAAGGGACAGAATAATGAAAAACTGTTTTTT	CASSKGQNNEKLFF
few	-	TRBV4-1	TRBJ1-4	TGCGCCAGCAGCCAAGTGGGCGTCCCCCCACAAAAACTGTTTTTT	CASSQVGVPPQKLFF
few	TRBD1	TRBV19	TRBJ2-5	TGTGCCAGTAGCACAACAGGTCAGGGGGTGACCCAGTACTTC	CASSTTGQGVTQYF
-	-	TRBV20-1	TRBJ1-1	TGCAGTGCGGTCGGACAGATGAACACTGAAGCTTTCTTT	CSAVGQMNTEAFF
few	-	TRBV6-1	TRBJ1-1	TGTGCCAGCAGTACGGGGCCTGTGAGTGCTTTCTTT	CASSTGPVSAFF
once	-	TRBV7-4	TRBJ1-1	TGTGCCAGCAGCTTAGCTAACAGGGTGGATACTGAAGCTTTCTTT	CASSLANRVDTEAFF
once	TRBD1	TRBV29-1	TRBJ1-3	TGCAGCGTGACGGATCCCGGGACAGAGTCTGGAAACACCATATATTTT	CSVTDPGTESGNTIYF
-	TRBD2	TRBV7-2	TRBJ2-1	TGTGCCAGCAGCTTAGAGGGGACTAGCGCACACAATGAGCAGTTCTTC	CASSLEGTSAHNEQFF
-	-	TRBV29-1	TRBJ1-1	TGCAGCGTTGGGACAGTGAACACTGAAGCTTTCTTT	CSVGTVNTEAFF
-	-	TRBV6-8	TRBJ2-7	TGTGCCAGCAGTTACTCTAGCGCCGGCTCCTACGAGCAGTACTTC	CASSYSSAGSYEQYF
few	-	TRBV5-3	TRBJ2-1	TGTGCCAGCAGCTTGGGGTCGCAGACCGCCTACAATGAGCAGTTCTTC	CASSLGSQTAYNEQFF
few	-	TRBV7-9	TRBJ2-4	TGTGCCAGCAGCTTAGGGGGAGTGAAAGCCAAAAACATTCAGTACTTC	CASSLGGVKAKNIQYF
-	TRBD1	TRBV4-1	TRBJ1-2	TGCGCCAGCAGCCACCCCGTGACAGGGGCCCTCTATGGCTACACCTTC	CASSHPVTGALYGYTF
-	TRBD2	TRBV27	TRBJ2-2	TGTGCCAGCAGTTTAGCGGGAGTGGCCGGGGAGCTGTTTTTT	CASSLAGVAGELFF
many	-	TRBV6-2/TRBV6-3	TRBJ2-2	TGTGCCAGCACCCGGACAGCCACCGGGGAGCTGTTTTTT	CASTRTATGELFF
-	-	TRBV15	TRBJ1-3	TGTGCCACCAGCAGAGATTTCGGGACGGCCAACTCTGGAAACACCATATATTTT	CATSRDFGTANSGNTIYF
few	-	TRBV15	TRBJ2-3	TGTGCCACCAGCACGCCAACTGGGGGACGCAAAGGGGGTACTCCAGATACGCAGTATTTT	CATSTPTGGRKGGTPDTQYF
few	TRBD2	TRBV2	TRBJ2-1	TGTGCCAGCAGGCGAGTGGACGGGAGGGTCCCTTACAATGAGCAGTTCTTC	CASRRVDGRVPYNEQFF
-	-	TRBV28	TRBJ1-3	TGTGCCAGCAGTTTTGAGAGGGGCGACACCATATATTTT	CASSFERGDTIYF